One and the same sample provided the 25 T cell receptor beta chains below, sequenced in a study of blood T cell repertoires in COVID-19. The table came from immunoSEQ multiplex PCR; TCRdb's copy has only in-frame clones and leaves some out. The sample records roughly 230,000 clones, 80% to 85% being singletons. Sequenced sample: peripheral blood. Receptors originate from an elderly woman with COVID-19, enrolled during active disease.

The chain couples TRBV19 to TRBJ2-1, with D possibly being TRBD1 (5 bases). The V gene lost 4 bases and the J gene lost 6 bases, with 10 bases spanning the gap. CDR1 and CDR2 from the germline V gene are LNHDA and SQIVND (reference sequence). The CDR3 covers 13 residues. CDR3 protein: CASSRQGGNEQFF. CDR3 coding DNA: TGTGCCAGTAGTAGGCAGGGTGGCAATGAGCAGTTCTTC.

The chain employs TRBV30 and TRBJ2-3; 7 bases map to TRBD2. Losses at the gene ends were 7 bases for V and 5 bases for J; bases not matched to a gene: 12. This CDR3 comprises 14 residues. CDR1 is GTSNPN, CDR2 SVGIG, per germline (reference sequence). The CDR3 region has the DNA TGTGCCTCCGTGGGAGGGGCCCGAGGAGATACGCAGTATTTT. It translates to CASVGGARGDTQYF.

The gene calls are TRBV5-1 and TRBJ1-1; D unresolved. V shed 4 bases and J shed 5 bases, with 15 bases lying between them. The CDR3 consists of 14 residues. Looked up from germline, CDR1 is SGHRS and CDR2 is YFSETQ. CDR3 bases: TGCGCCAGCAGCCGGGGAGAGGAGGAGACTGAAGCTTTCTTT. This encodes CASSRGEEETEAFF.

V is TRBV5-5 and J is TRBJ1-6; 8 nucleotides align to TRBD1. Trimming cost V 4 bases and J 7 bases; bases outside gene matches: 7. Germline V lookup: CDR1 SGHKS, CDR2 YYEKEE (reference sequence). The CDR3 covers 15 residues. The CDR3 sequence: CASSVPGGVNSPLHF. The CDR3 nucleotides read TGTGCCAGCAGCGTGCCAGGGGGCGTCAATTCACCCCTCCACTTT. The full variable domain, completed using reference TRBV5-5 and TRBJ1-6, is DAGVTQSPTHLIKTRGQQVTLRCSPISGHKSVSWYQQVLGQGPQFIFQYYEKEERGRGNFPDRFSARQFPNYSSELNVNALLLGDSALYLCASSVPGGVNSPLHFGNGTRLTVT.

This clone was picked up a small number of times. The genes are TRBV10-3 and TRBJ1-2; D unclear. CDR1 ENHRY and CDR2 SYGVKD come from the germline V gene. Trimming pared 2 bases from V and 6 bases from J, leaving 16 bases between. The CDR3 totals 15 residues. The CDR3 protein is CAISEPGSFQDGYTF. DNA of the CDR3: TGTGCCATCAGTGAGCCGGGGTCGTTTCAGGATGGCTACACCTTC.

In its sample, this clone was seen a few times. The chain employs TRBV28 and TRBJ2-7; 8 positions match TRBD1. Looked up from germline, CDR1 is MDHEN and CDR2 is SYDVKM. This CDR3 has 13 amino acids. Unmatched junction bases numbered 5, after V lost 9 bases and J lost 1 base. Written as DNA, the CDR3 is TGTGCCAGTTGGACAGGGCTATCCTACGAGCAGTACTTC. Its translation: CASWTGLSYEQYF.

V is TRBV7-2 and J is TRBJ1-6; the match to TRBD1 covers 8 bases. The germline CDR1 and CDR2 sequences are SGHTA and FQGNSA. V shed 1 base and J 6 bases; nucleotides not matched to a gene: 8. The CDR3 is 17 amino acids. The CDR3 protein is CASSLGAAGGSNSPLHF. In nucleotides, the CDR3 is TGTGCCAGCAGCTTAGGGGCCGCAGGGGGCTCTAATTCACCCCTCCACTTT.

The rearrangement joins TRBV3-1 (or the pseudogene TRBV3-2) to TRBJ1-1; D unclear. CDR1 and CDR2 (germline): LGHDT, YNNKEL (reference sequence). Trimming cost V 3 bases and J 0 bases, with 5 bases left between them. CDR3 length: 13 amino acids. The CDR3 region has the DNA TGTGCCAGCAGCCAGACAATGAACACTGAAGCTTTCTTT. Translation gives CASSQTMNTEAFF.

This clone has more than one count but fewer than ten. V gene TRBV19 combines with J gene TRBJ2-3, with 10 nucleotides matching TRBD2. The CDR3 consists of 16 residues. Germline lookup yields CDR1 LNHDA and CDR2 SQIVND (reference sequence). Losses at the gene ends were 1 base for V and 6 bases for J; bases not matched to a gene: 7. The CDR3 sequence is CASSIAHSGGADTQYF. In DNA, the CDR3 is TGTGCCAGTAGTATAGCTCACAGCGGGGGGGCCGATACGCAGTATTTT.

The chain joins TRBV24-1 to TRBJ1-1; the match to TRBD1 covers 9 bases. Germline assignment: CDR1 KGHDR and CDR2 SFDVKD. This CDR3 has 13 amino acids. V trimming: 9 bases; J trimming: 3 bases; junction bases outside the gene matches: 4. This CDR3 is CATAQGAYTEAFF. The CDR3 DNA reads TGTGCCACCGCACAGGGGGCTTACACTGAAGCTTTCTTT.

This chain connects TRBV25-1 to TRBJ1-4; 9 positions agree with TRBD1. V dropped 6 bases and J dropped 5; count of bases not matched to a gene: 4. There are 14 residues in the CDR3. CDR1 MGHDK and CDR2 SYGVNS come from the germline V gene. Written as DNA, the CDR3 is TGTGCCAGCAGAGGACAGGGGTTGAATGAAAAACTGTTTTTT. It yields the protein CASRGQGLNEKLFF.

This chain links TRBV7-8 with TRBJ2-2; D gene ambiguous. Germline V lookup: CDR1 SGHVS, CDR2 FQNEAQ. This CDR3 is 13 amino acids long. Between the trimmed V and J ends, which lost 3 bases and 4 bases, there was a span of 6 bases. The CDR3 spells CASSFTSTGELFF. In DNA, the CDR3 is TGTGCCAGCAGCTTCACATCCACCGGGGAGCTGTTTTTT.

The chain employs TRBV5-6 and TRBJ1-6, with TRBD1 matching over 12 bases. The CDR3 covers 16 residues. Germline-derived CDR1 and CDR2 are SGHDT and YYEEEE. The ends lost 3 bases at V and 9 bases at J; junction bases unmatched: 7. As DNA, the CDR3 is TGTGCCAGCAGCTCCTACGGGACAGGGGGCGGTTCACCCCTCCACTTT. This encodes CASSSYGTGGGSPLHF.

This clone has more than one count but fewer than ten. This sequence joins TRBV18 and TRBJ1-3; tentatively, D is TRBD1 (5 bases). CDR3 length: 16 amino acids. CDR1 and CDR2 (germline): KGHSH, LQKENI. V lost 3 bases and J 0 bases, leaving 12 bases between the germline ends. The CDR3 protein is CASSPLQATSGNTIYF. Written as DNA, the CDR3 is TGTGCCAGCTCACCCTTACAGGCAACCTCTGGAAACACCATATATTTT.

CDR3 bases: TGTGCCAGTACGGGACTAGCGCGGGATGAGCAGTTCTTC. Translating gives CASTGLARDEQFF. The V call is TRBV19, the J call TRBJ2-1, with 10 nucleotides matching TRBD2. V lost 7 bases to trimming and J lost 8 bases; unmatched junction nucleotides: 5. This CDR3 is built from 13 residues. CDR1 and CDR2 (germline): LNHDA, SQIVND (reference sequence).

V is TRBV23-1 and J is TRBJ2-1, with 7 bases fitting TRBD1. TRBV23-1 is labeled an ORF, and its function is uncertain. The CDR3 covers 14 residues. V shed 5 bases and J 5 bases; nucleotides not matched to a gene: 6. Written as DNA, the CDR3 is TGCGCCAGCAGTAACCGACAGGGAAACAATGAGCAGTTCTTC. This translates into CASSNRQGNNEQFF.

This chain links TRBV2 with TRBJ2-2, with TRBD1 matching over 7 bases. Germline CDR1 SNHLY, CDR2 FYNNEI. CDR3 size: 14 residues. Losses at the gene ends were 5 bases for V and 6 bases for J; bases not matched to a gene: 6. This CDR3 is CASSLKGAAGELFF. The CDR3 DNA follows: TGTGCCAGCAGTCTCAAGGGGGCAGCCGGGGAGCTGTTTTTT. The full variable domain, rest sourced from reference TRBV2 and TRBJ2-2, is EPEVTQTPSHQVTQMGQEVILRCVPISNHLYFYWYRQILGQKVEFLVSFYNNEISEKSEIFDDQFSVERPDGSNFTLKIRSTKLEDSAMYFCASSLKGAAGELFFGEGSRLTVL.

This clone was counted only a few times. This chain's CDR3 is CASSPEVSGFYGYTF. The CDR3 DNA reads as TGTGCCAGCTCACCAGAGGTCTCCGGATTCTATGGCTACACCTTC. The rearrangement links TRBV18 to TRBJ1-2; the D is unclear. V gave up 2 bases and J gave up 4 bases, with 14 bases separating them. CDR1 KGHSH and CDR2 LQKENI come from the germline V gene. The CDR3 loop spans 15 amino acids.

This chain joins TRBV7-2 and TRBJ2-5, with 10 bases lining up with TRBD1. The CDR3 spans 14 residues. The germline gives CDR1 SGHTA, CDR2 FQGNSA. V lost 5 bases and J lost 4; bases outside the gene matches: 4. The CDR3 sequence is CASSQGQGRETQYF. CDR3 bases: TGTGCCAGCAGCCAGGGACAGGGGAGAGAGACCCAGTACTTC.

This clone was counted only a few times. CDR3 sequence: CASSMIPREARYGYTF. Here the CDR3 DNA reads TGTGCCAGCAGTATGATTCCTCGGGAGGCGCGATATGGCTACACCTTC. The V gene is TRBV27, the J gene TRBJ1-2; D is uncertain. The CDR3 covers 16 residues. CDR1 MNHEY and CDR2 SMNVEV come from the germline V gene (reference sequence). V was clipped by 5 bases and J by 5 bases, with 21 bases between them.

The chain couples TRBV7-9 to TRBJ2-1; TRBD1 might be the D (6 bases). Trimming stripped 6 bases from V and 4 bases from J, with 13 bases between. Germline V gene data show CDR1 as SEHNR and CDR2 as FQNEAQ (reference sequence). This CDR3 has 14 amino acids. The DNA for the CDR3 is TGTGCCAGCAGGCCCTCCGGGACATACAATGAGCAGTTCTTC. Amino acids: CASRPSGTYNEQFF. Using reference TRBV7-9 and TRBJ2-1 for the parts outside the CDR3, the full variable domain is DTGVSQNPRHKITKRGQNVTFRCDPISEHNRLYWYRQTLGQGPEFLTYFQNEAQLEKSRLLSDRFSAERPKGSFSTLEIQRTEQGDSAMYLCASRPSGTYNEQFFGPGTRLTVL.

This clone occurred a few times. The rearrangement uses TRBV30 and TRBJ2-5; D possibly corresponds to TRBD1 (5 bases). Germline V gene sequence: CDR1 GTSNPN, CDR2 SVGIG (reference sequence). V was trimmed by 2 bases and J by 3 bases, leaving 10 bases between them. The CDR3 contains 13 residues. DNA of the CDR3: TGTGCCTGGAGTAAGGACAAGGAAGAGACCCAGTACTTC. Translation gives CAWSKDKEETQYF.

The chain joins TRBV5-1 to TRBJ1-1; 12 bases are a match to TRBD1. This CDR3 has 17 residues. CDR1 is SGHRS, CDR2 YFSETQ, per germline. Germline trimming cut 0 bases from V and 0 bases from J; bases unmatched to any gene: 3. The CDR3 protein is CASSLAGQGALNTEAFF. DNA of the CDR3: TGCGCCAGCAGCTTGGCGGGACAGGGGGCTTTGAACACTGAAGCTTTCTTT.

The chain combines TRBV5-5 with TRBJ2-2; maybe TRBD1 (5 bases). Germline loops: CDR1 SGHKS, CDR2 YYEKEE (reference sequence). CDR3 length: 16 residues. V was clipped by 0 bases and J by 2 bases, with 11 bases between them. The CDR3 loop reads CASSLGAGSNTGELFF. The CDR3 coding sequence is TGTGCCAGCAGCTTGGGGGCAGGGTCTAACACCGGGGAGCTGTTTTTT.

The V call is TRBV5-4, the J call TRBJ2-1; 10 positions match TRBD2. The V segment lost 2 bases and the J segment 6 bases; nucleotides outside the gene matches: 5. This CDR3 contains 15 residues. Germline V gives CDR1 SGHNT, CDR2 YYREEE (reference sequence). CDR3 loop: CASSLWVAGGNEQFF. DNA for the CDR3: TGTGCCAGCAGCTTATGGGTAGCGGGGGGCAATGAGCAGTTCTTC. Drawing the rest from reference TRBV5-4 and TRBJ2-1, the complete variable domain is ETGVTQSPTHLIKTRGQQVTLRCSSQSGHNTVSWYQQALGQGPQFIFQYYREEENGRGNFPPRFSGLQFPNYSSELNVNALELDDSALYLCASSLWVAGGNEQFFGPGTRLTVL.